This TCR beta chain originates from a study of blood T cell repertoires in COVID-19. Per the study methods: Estimates of nucleated cell counts were drawn from the amplification of reference gene primers. Libraries were prepared by immunoSEQ multiplex PCR; TCRdb keeps only in-frame clonotypes and omits some of them. Clone size and V and J calls were adopted from that table, with D and trimming inferred from the DNA. The table lists more than 250,000 clones, 83% of them singletons. The CDR3 is made up of 14 amino acids. The germline V gene has CDR1 MNHEY and CDR2 SMNVEV (reference sequence). V lost 5 bases, J lost 7 bases, and 15 bases lay in between.

The sample comprised peripheral blood. This receptor was taken from a man aged 60-69 years who had recovered from COVID-19. This chain links TRBV27 with TRBJ2-4; D remains ambiguous. In DNA form, the CDR3 reads TGTGCCAGCAGTCCCCCCCCTGGTAGCAACATTCAGTACTTC. This codes for CASSPPPGSNIQYF.